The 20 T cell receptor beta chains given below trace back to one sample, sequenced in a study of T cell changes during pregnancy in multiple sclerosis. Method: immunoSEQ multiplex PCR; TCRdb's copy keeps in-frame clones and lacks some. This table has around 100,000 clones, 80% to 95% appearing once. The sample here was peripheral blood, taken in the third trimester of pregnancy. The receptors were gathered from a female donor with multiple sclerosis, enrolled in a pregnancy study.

CDR3 protein: CASSLTGGLYNEQFF. CDR3 DNA: TGTGCCAGCAGCTTGACAGGGGGTCTCTACAATGAGCAGTTCTTC. The chain uses TRBV5-4 and TRBJ2-1, with 8 bases aligning to TRBD1. V shed 1 base, J shed 3 bases, and the junction held 3 bases outside the gene matches. The CDR3 is made up of 15 amino acids. Germline CDR1 and CDR2: SGHNT and YYREEE (reference sequence).

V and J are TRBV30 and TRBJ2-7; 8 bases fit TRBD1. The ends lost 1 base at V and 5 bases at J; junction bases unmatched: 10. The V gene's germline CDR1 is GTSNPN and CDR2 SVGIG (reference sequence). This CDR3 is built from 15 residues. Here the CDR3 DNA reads TGTGCCTGGAGTGAAATAACAGGGGGGTTCAACGAGCAGTACTTC. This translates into CAWSEITGGFNEQYF.

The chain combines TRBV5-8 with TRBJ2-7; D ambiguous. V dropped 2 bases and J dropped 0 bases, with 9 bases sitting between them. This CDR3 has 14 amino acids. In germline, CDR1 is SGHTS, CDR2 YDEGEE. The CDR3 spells CASSFQWASYEQYF. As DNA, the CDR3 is TGTGCCAGCAGCTTCCAGTGGGCCTCCTACGAGCAGTACTTC. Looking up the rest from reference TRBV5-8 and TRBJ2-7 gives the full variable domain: EAGVTQSPTHLIKTRGQQATLRCSPISGHTSVYWYQQALGLGLQFLLWYDEGEERNRGNFPPRFSGRQFPNYSSELNVNALELEDSALYLCASSFQWASYEQYFGPGTRLTVT.

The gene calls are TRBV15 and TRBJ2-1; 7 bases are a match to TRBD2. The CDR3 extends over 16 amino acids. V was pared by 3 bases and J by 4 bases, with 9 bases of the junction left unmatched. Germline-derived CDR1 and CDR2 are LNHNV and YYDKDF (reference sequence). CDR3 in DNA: TGTGCCACCAGCAGGGGGATGGGGGGGGATTACAATGAGCAGTTCTTC. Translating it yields CATSRGMGGDYNEQFF.

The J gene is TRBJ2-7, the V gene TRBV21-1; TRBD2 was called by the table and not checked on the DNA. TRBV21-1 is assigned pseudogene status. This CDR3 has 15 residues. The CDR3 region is CASNQGREESYEQYF. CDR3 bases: TGTGCCAGCAACCAGGGAAGGGAGGAATCCTACGAGCAGTACTTC.

The CDR3: CATSRSGQGPANYGYTF. The CDR3 coding sequence is TGTGCCACCAGCAGATCGGGACAGGGGCCAGCTAACTATGGCTACACCTTC. The chain uses TRBV15 and TRBJ1-2, with 10 nucleotides matching TRBD1. The CDR3 sequence is 17 residues long. The V and J ends lost 2 bases and 0 bases, in that order; junction bases with no gene match: 6. Germline CDR1 and CDR2: LNHNV and YYDKDF (reference sequence).

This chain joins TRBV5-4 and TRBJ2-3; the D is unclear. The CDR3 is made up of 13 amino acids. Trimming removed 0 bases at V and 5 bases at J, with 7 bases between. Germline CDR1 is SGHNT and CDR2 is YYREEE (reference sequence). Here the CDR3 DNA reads TGTGCCAGCAGCTTGGAACCGGGAGATACGCAGTATTTT. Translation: CASSLEPGDTQYF. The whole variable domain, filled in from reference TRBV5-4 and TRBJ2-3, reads ETGVTQSPTHLIKTRGQQVTLRCSSQSGHNTVSWYQQALGQGPQFIFQYYREEENGRGNFPPRFSGLQFPNYSSELNVNALELDDSALYLCASSLEPGDTQYFGPGTRLTVL.

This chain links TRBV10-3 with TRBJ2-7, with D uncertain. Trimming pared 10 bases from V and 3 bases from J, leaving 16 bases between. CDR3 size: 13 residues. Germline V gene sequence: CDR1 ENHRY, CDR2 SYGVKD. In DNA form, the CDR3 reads TGTGCCACCTCCCAGGTCCCTCACTACGAGCAGTACTTC. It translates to CATSQVPHYEQYF.

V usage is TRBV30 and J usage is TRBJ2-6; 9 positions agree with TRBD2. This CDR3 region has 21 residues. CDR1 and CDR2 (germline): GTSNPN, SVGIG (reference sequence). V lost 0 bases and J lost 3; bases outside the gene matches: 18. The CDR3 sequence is CAWSVSRTFSGSLLGANVLTF. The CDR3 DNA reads TGTGCCTGGAGTGTGAGTAGGACTTTTAGCGGGAGTCTTCTTGGGGCCAACGTCCTGACTTTC.

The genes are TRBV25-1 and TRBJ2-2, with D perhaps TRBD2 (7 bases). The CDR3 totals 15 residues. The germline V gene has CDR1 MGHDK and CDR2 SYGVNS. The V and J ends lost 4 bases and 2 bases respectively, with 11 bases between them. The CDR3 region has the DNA TGTGCCAGCAGTGGAGGGGGGGCCAACACCGGGGAGCTGTTTTTT. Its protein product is CASSGGGANTGELFF.

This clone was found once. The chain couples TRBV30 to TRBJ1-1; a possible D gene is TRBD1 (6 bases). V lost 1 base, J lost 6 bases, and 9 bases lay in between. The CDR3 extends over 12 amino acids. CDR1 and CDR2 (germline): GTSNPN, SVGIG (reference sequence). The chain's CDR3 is CAWSAYRAEAFF. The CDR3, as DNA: TGTGCCTGGAGTGCATACAGGGCTGAAGCTTTCTTT.

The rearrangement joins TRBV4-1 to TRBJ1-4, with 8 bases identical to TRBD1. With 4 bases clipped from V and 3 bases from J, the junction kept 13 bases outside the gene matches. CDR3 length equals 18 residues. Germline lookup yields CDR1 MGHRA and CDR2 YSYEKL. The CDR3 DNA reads TGCGCCAGCAGCCTCGGGGCGCAGGGGGCTGGTGCTAATGAAAAACTGTTTTTT. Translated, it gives CASSLGAQGAGANEKLFF.

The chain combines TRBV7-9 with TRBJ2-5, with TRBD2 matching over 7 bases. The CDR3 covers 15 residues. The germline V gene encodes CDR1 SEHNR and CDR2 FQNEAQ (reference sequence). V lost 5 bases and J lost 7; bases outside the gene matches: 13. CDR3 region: CASSTREGHRGTQYF. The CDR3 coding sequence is TGTGCCAGCAGCACGAGGGAGGGGCACCGGGGGACCCAGTACTTC.

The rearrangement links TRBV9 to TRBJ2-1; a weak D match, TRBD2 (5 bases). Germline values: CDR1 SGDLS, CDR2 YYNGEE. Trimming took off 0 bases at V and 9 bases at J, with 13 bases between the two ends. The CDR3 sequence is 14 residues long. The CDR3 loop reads CASSVGGGLGEQFF. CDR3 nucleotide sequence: TGTGCCAGCAGCGTAGGTGGAGGCTTGGGTGAGCAGTTCTTC.

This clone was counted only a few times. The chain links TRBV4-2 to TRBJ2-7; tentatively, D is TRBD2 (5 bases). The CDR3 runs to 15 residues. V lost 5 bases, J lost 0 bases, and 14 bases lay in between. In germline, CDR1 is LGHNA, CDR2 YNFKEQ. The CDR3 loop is CASSAGRGSSYEQYF. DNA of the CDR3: TGTGCCAGCAGCGCGGGCCGGGGAAGCTCCTACGAGCAGTACTTC.

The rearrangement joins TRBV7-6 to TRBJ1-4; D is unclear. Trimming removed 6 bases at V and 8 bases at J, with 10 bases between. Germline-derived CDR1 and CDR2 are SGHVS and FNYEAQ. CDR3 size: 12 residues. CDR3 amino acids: CASSKISEKLFF. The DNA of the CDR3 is TGTGCCAGCAGTAAAATCTCGGAAAAACTGTTTTTT.

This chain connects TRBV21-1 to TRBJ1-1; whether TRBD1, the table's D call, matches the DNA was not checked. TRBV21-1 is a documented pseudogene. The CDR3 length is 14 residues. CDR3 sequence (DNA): TGTGCCAGCAGAAGGGGGACACCGAACACTGAAGCTTTCTTT. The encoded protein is CASRRGTPNTEAFF.

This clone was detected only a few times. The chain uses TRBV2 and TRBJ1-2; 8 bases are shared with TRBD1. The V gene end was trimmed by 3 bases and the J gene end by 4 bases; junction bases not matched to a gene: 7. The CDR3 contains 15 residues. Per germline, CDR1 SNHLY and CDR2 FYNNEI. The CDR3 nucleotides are TGTGCCAGCAGTGAGGACAGGGCGTCGTTCTATGGCTACACCTTC. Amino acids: CASSEDRASFYGYTF.

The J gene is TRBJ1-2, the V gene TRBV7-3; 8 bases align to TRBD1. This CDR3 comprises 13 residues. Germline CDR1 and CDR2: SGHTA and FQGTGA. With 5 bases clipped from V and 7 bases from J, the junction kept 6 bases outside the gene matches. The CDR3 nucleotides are TGTGCCAGCAGCGCGACAGGGGCAGGTGGCTACACCTTC. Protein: CASSATGAGGYTF.

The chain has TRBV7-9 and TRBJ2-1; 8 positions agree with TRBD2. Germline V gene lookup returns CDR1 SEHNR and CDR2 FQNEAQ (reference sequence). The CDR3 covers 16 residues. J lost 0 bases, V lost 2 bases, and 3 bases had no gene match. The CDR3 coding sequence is TGTGCCAGCAGCTTACGGGCGGGAGGCTCCTACAATGAGCAGTTCTTC. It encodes CASSLRAGGSYNEQFF.